The 32 T cell receptor beta chains below were found in one sample sequenced in a study of CD8 T cells in ankylosing spondylitis. Study-level points and caveats: There was a TCR beta motif, made of several highly homologous variants, that appeared characteristic of ankylosing spondylitis blood.

Antigen specificity for these receptors is unknown. TCRdb reprocessed the 5' RACE reads via MiXCR and lists one record per CDR3 protein. The profile shows 470,000 or so distinct CDR3 sequences, roughly a quarter of them singletons. The specimen was blood, either unsorted or a sorted T cell fraction (not recorded which). Receptors originate from a male donor with ankylosing spondylitis.

This clonotype was seen just once. This rearrangement joins TRBV2 to TRBJ2-3; tentative D call: TRBD2 (5 bases). The CDR3 has 14 residues. Per the germline V gene, CDR1 is SNHLY and CDR2 is FYNNEI. Trimming took off 5 bases at V and 2 bases at J, with 11 bases between the two ends. The CDR3: CASSQDFYTDTQYF. In nucleotides, the CDR3 is TGTGCCAGCAGTCAGGACTTCTACACAGATACGCAGTATTTT.

The rearrangement uses TRBV5-5 and TRBJ2-2; D could derive from TRBD1 or TRBD2 (5 bases each). The CDR3 is 14 residues long. Germline-derived CDR1 and CDR2 are SGHKS and YYEKEE (reference sequence). Trimming pared 0 bases from V and 6 bases from J, leaving 9 bases between. CDR3 in amino acids: CASSLVWDAGELFF. CDR3 bases: TGTGCCAGCAGCTTGGTCTGGGACGCCGGGGAGCTGTTTTTT.

The V and J genes are TRBV11-2 and TRBJ2-1; D unresolved. The CDR3 runs 15 residues. CDR1 SGHAT and CDR2 FQNNGV come from the germline V gene. V shed 0 bases and J shed 6 bases, with 12 bases lying between them. CDR3 in DNA: TGTGCCAGCAGCTTAGATTCCCAGTCTGGCAATGAGCAGTTCTTC. Encoded protein: CASSLDSQSGNEQFF. Using reference TRBV11-2 and TRBJ2-1 for the parts outside the CDR3, the full variable domain is EAGVAQSPRYKIIEKRQSVAFWCNPISGHATLYWYQQILGQGPKLLIQFQNNGVVDDSQLPKDRFSAERLKGVDSTLKIQPAKLEDSAVYLCASSLDSQSGNEQFFGPGTRLTVL.

This clonotype showed up just a few times. The V gene is TRBV27, the J gene TRBJ1-2, with D possibly being TRBD1 (5 bases). Trimming stripped 3 bases from V and 5 bases from J, with 13 bases between. CDR3 length: 14 residues. Germline CDR1 MNHEY, CDR2 SMNVEV (reference sequence). The CDR3 region has the DNA TGTGCCAGCAGTTTTGCAGGGTTCCAGTATGGCTACACCTTC. This codes for CASSFAGFQYGYTF.

The chain recombines TRBV10-3 with TRBJ1-5; D ambiguous. The CDR3 length is 13 residues. V was clipped by 2 bases and J by 7 bases, with 9 bases between them. Germline V lookup: CDR1 ENHRY, CDR2 SYGVKD. The CDR3 sequence: CAISEAAEQPQHF. CDR3 nucleotides: TGTGCCATCAGTGAGGCGGCGGAGCAGCCCCAGCATTTT.

This clonotype turned up a few times. One junction end does not reproduce the germline sequence, and a read error may be involved. The rearrangement joins TRBV12-3 or TRBV12-4 to TRBJ2-5; 10 positions agree with TRBD2. This CDR3 region has 13 residues. The CDR3 sequence is CASSVAGGETQYF. Written as DNA, the CDR3 is TGTGCCAGCAGTGTAGCGGGAGGAGAGACCCAGTACTTC.

The chain employs TRBV20-1 and TRBJ2-2, with D possibly TRBD2 on 6 matching bases. Between the trimmed V and J ends, which lost 6 bases and 1 base, there was a span of 12 bases. CDR1 is DFQATT and CDR2 is SNEGSKA in the germline V gene (reference sequence). This CDR3 comprises 14 residues. The CDR3 DNA sequence: TGCAGTGCGTTAGCGGAGTTGAACACCGGGGAGCTGTTTTTT. This translates into CSALAELNTGELFF.

This clonotype turned up a few times. The chain links TRBV11-2 to TRBJ1-2; no clear D. V lost 0 bases and J lost 4, with 18 bases in between. CDR1 and CDR2 (germline): SGHAT, FQNNGV. CDR3 length equals 17 residues. The chain's CDR3 is CASSLDLANLGTYGYTF. CDR3 DNA sequence: TGTGCCAGCAGCTTAGATCTAGCCAATTTGGGTACCTATGGCTACACCTTC.

CDR3 sequence: CASSLGLGLYPGQGGAYNEQFF. DNA for the CDR3: TGTGCCAGCAGCTTAGGCCTAGGCCTCTATCCAGGACAGGGGGGAGCCTACAATGAGCAGTTCTTC. This chain links TRBV13 with TRBJ2-1; 10 positions match TRBD1. J was trimmed by 2 bases and V by 0 bases; bases with no gene match: 19. The germline V gene encodes CDR1 PRHDT and CDR2 FYEKMQ (reference sequence). This CDR3 has 22 amino acids.

This clonotype occurred a few times. V gene TRBV14 combines with J gene TRBJ1-1, with D possibly TRBD1 on 5 matching bases. Trimming took off 4 bases at V and 7 bases at J, with 13 bases between the two ends. Germline V CDR1 and CDR2: SGHDN, FVKESK. The CDR3 extends over 13 amino acids. CDR3 DNA sequence: TGTGCCAGCAGCCGGATCTTAGGGGTTGAAGCTTTCTTT. Protein sequence: CASSRILGVEAFF.

This clonotype has just a few counts. This chain joins TRBV5-5 and TRBJ2-7; D not certain. The CDR3 sequence is 13 residues long. Germline-derived CDR1 and CDR2 are SGHKS and YYEKEE (reference sequence). Deletions cut 0 bases from V and 2 bases from J, with 6 bases between. The CDR3 protein is CASSLGPAYEQYV. The CDR3, as DNA: TGTGCCAGCAGCTTGGGACCAGCCTACGAGCAGTACGTC.

V is TRBV4-2 and J is TRBJ1-2; TRBD1 agrees at 9 bases. V gave up 2 bases and J gave up 2 bases; unmatched junction bases: 6. This CDR3 is 16 amino acids long. In germline, CDR1 is LGHNA, CDR2 YNFKEQ. CDR3 sequence reads: CASSQQGQGANYGYTF. The CDR3 nucleotides read TGTGCCAGCAGCCAACAGGGACAGGGAGCAAACTATGGCTACACCTTC.

CDR3: CSARLVYNEQFF. The CDR3 bases are TGCAGTGCTAGACTAGTCTACAATGAGCAGTTCTTC. J is TRBJ2-1 and V is TRBV20-1; D not certain. V was cut by 2 bases and J by 3 bases, with 5 bases left in between. Germline-derived CDR1 and CDR2 are DFQATT and SNEGSKA (reference sequence). The CDR3 consists of 12 residues.

This clonotype was observed a few times. The genes are TRBV24-1 and TRBJ1-5, with 7 bases lining up with TRBD1. Per germline, CDR1 KGHDR and CDR2 SFDVKD. The CDR3 is 15 residues long. The trim removed 2 bases at V and 6 bases at J, leaving 6 bases unmatched. The CDR3 nucleotides are TGTGCCACCAGTGATTCCCGACAGGGTGTTCAGCCCCAGCATTTT. It translates to CATSDSRQGVQPQHF.

The genes are TRBV25-1 and TRBJ1-2; the D gene is possibly TRBD1 (6 bases). The V gene lost 2 bases and the J gene lost 4 bases, with 14 bases spanning the gap. CDR1 MGHDK and CDR2 SYGVNS come from the germline V gene. The CDR3 is 15 amino acids. Written as DNA, the CDR3 is TGTGCCAGCAGTGAAAGGCGGGGGCGCGGCTATGGCTACACCTTC. It translates to CASSERRGRGYGYTF.

V and J are TRBV7-9 and TRBJ1-5; TRBD1 might be the D (5 bases). The CDR3 runs to 13 residues. The V gene's germline CDR1 is SEHNR and CDR2 FQNEAQ (reference sequence). V was clipped by 8 bases and J by 4 bases, with 12 bases between them. The DNA for the CDR3 is TGTGCCAGCGAAGAGGGGCCGAATCAGCCCCAGCATTTT. Translating it yields CASEEGPNQPQHF.

This clonotype was recorded a few times. One base away lies a much larger clone, so this may be a sequencing read error. The CDR3 here is CASSEVTSGRGSQYF. CDR3 nucleotide sequence: TGTGCCAGCAGTGAAGTAACTAGCGGGAGGGGTTCCCAGTACTTC. The V call is TRBV6-1, the J call TRBJ2-5, with 13 bases fitting TRBD2. Trimming at V came to 1 base and at J to 9 bases, leaving 5 bases not matched to a gene. The CDR3 runs to 15 residues. CDR1 and CDR2 (germline): MNHNS, SASEGT.

The table lists this clonotype with a few counts. The rearrangement links TRBV29-1 to TRBJ1-5, with D possibly TRBD1 on 6 matching bases. The CDR3 contains 15 residues. V was cut by 3 bases and J by 7 bases, with 19 bases left in between. CDR1 and CDR2 from the germline V gene are SQVTM and ANQGSEA. The chain's CDR3 is CSVEVGTSGTQPQHF. The CDR3 region has the DNA TGCAGCGTTGAGGTTGGGACATCTGGGACCCAGCCCCAGCATTTT.

The chain joins TRBV5-1 to TRBJ1-1, with D possibly TRBD1 on 5 matching bases. Per the germline V gene, CDR1 is SGHRS and CDR2 is YFSETQ. The CDR3 is made up of 13 amino acids. Trimming cost V 1 base and J 6 bases, with 10 bases left between them. The CDR3 DNA follows: TGCGCCAGCAGCTTGTCCCAGGGTCCTGAAGCTTTCTTT. This codes for CASSLSQGPEAFF.

V gene TRBV14 combines with J gene TRBJ1-2; D may be TRBD1 (6 bases). Trimming took off 2 bases at V and 8 bases at J, with 18 bases between the two ends. Germline CDR1 and CDR2: SGHDN and FVKESK. The length of the CDR3 is 15 residues. CDR3 amino acids: CASSQNGQLLRGYTF. CDR3 DNA: TGTGCCAGCAGCCAAAACGGACAGCTTCTTCGAGGCTACACCTTC.

The chain is built from TRBV2 and TRBJ2-1, with D perhaps TRBD1 (6 bases). CDR1 is SNHLY, CDR2 FYNNEI, per germline. V lost 9 bases and J 4 bases, leaving 13 bases between the germline ends. The CDR3 spans 13 residues. The CDR3 sequence is CARRRGGYNEQFF. The CDR3 DNA reads TGTGCCAGGCGTAGAGGGGGTTACAATGAGCAGTTCTTC.

This chain joins TRBV25-1 and TRBJ2-5; no firm D call. Between the trimmed V and J ends, which lost 0 bases and 5 bases, there was a span of 13 bases. This CDR3 comprises 15 residues. Per germline, CDR1 MGHDK and CDR2 SYGVNS. CDR3 in amino acids: CASSEYRASRETQYF. The DNA for the CDR3 is TGTGCCAGCAGTGAATATAGGGCTTCCAGGGAGACCCAGTACTTC.

This clonotype was recorded a few times. V and J are TRBV5-1 and TRBJ2-5, with 7 bases matching TRBD2. The length of the CDR3 is 16 residues. Looked up from germline, CDR1 is SGHRS and CDR2 is YFSETQ. Germline trimming cut 3 bases from V and 1 base from J; bases unmatched to any gene: 9. The CDR3 region has the DNA TGCGCCAGCAGCTCCACTCTAGCGGAGACCCAAGAGACCCAGTACTTC. Its translation: CASSSTLAETQETQYF.

This clonotype was found a few times. This chain joins TRBV5-1 and TRBJ2-1; TRBD1 or TRBD2 may be the D gene (6 bases each). The germline V gene has CDR1 SGHRS and CDR2 YFSETQ. The germline V and J ends were trimmed by 3 bases and 8 bases, with 12 bases remaining between them. This CDR3 spans 13 amino acids. In DNA, the CDR3 is TGCGCCAGCAGCTATTACAGGGACTATGAGCAGTTCTTC. Encoded protein: CASSYYRDYEQFF.

DNA for the CDR3: TGTGCCAGCAGCCAAGGAGGTCCCACAGATACGCAGTATTTT. Amino acids: CASSQGGPTDTQYF. V gene TRBV3-1 combines with J gene TRBJ2-3; D remains ambiguous. Deletions cut 1 base from V and 2 bases from J, with 7 bases between. The CDR3 consists of 14 residues. Germline lookup yields CDR1 LGHDT and CDR2 YNNKEL (reference sequence).

This chain links TRBV20-1 with TRBJ1-2; the D gene is possibly TRBD1 (5 bases). This CDR3 has 15 residues. V was shortened by 0 bases and J by 8 bases, with 19 bases between the two germline ends. CDR1 DFQATT and CDR2 SNEGSKA come from the germline V gene (reference sequence). The CDR3 is CSARDMGQGVWGYTF. The CDR3, as DNA: TGCAGTGCTAGAGATATGGGCCAGGGAGTTTGGGGCTACACCTTC.

The chain has TRBV7-8 and TRBJ2-7, with no clear D. The CDR3 consists of 13 residues. Looked up from germline, CDR1 is SGHVS and CDR2 is FQNEAQ. The CDR3 nucleotides are TGTGACAGCAGCTCCCAGAGCTCCTACGAGCAGTACGTC. Its protein product is CDSSSQSSYEQYV.

The V and J genes are TRBV10-2 and TRBJ2-7, with 11 positions matching TRBD1. CDR1 and CDR2 from the germline V gene are WSHSY and SAAADI. The CDR3 loop spans 14 amino acids. J lost 7 bases, V lost 7 bases, and 9 bases had no gene match. This CDR3 reads CASTWTGGGFEQYF. CDR3 DNA: TGCGCCAGCACATGGACAGGGGGCGGGTTTGAGCAGTACTTC.

This clonotype was seen just once. The chain has TRBV4-1 and TRBJ1-2; a weak D match, TRBD1 (5 bases). The CDR3 spans 11 residues. CDR1 is MGHRA, CDR2 YSYEKL, per germline. V was pared by 2 bases and J by 9 bases, with 7 bases between. For the CDR3, the DNA is TGCGCCAGCAGCCAAAGGGGAAGCTACACCTTC. Protein: CASSQRGSYTF.

There are a few counts of this clonotype. The chain has TRBV20-1 and TRBJ2-3; D not certain. The CDR3 has 14 amino acids. Trimming took 5 bases from V and 0 from J, leaving 12 bases between them. Germline values: CDR1 DFQATT, CDR2 SNEGSKA (reference sequence). CDR3 region: CSAHRALSTDTQYF. CDR3 in DNA: TGCAGTGCTCATAGAGCACTTAGCACAGATACGCAGTATTTT.

The V gene is TRBV11-3, the J gene TRBJ1-2; D uncertain. The V gene lost 5 bases and the J gene lost 4 bases, with 8 bases spanning the gap. Germline V gives CDR1 SGHNT, CDR2 YENEEA. The length of the CDR3 is 12 residues. CDR3 region: CASSREAYGYTF. CDR3 DNA: TGTGCCAGCAGCAGGGAGGCCTATGGCTACACCTTC.

The sample holds a few counts of this clonotype. This chain joins TRBV18 and TRBJ1-6, with D hard to call. Germline lookup yields CDR1 KGHSH and CDR2 LQKENI. The length of the CDR3 is 13 residues. V lost 2 bases to trimming and J lost 8 bases, with 7 bases between them. Here the CDR3 DNA reads TGTGCCAGCTCACCAGGGAGCGATTCACCCCTCCACTTT. This encodes CASSPGSDSPLHF.